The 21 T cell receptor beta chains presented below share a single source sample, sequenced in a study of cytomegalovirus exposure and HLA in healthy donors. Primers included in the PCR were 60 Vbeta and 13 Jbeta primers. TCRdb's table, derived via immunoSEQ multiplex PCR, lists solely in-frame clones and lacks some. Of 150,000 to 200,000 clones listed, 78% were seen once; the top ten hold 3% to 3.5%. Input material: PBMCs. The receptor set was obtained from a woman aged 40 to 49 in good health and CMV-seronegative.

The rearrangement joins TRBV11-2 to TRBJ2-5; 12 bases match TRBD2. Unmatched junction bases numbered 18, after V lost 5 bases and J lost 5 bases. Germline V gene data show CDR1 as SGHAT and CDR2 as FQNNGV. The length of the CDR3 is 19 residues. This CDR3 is CASSPSFTSSGGAWETQYF. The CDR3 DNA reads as TGTGCCAGCAGCCCTTCGTTTACATCTAGCGGGGGGGCATGGGAGACCCAGTACTTC.

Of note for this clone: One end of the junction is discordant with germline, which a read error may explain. CDR3 bases: TGCGCCACCCTCGTTGGGACAGGGGGCGGAGAGGCCCAGTACTTC. This codes for CATLVGTGGGEAQYF. The gene calls are TRBV10-2 and TRBJ2-5; 12 bases map to TRBD1. The CDR3 runs to 15 residues. Germline V gives CDR1 WSHSY, CDR2 SAAADI.

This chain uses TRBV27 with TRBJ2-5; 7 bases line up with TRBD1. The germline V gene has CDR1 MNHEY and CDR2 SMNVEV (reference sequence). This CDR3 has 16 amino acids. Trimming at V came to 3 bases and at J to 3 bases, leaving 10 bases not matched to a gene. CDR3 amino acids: CASSFRDSRGKETQYF. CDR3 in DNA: TGTGCCAGCAGTTTTAGGGACAGTAGGGGCAAAGAGACCCAGTACTTC.

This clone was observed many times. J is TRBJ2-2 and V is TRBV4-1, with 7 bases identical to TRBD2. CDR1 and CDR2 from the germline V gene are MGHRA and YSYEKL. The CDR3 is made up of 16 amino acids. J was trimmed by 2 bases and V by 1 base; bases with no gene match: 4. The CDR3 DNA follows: TGCGCCAGCAGCCAAGGAGGACTAGTTAACACCGGGGAGCTGTTTTTT. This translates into CASSQGGLVNTGELFF.

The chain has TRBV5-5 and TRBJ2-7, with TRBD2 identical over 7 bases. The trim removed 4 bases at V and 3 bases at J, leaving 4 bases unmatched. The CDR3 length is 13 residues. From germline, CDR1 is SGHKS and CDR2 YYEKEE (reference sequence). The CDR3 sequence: CASSGGGIYEQYF. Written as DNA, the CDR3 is TGTGCCAGCAGCGGGGGGGGTATCTACGAGCAGTACTTC.

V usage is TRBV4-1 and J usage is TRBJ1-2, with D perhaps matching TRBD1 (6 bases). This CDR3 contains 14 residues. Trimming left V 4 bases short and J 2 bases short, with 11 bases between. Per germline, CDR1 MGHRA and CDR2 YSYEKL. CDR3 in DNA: TGCGCCAGCAGCCGTACAGGACAGAACTATGGCTACACCTTC. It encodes CASSRTGQNYGYTF.

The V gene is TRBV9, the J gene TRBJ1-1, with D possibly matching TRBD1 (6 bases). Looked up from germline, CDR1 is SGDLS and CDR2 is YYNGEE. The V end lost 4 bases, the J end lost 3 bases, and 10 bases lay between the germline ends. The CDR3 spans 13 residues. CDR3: CASSLGQYTEAFF. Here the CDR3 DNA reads TGTGCCAGCAGCCTCGGACAGTACACTGAAGCTTTCTTT.

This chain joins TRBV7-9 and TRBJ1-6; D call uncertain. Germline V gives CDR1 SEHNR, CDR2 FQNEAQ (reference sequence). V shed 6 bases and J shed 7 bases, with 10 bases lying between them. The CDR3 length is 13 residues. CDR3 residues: CASSRGTNSPLHF. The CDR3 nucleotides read TGTGCCAGCAGTCGAGGCACAAATTCACCCCTCCACTTT.

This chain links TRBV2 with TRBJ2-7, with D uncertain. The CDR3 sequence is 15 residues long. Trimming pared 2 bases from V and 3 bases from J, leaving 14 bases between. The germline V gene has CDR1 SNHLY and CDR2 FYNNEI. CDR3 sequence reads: CASSEKPWANYEQYF. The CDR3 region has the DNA TGTGCCAGCAGTGAAAAGCCATGGGCGAACTACGAGCAGTACTTC.

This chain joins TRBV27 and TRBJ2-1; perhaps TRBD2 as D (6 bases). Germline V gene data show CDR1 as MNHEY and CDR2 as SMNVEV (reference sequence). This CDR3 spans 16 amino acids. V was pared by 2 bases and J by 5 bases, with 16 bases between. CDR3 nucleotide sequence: TGTGCCAGCAGTTTACAGGCCGGGGGATTAAACAATGAGCAGTTCTTC. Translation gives CASSLQAGGLNNEQFF.

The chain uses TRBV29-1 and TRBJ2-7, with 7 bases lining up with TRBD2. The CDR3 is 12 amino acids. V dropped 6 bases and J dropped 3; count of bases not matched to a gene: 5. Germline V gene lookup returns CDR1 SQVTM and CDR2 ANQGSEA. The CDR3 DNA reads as TGCAGCGTCGAGAGCGGGGTCTACGAGCAGTACTTC. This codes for CSVESGVYEQYF.

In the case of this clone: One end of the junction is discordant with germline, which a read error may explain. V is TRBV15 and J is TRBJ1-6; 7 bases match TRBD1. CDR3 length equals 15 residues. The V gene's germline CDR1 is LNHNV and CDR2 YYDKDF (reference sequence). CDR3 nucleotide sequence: TGTGCCACCAGCAGAGCCGGGACAGCAGATTCACCCCTCCTCTTT. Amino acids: CATSRAGTADSPLLF.

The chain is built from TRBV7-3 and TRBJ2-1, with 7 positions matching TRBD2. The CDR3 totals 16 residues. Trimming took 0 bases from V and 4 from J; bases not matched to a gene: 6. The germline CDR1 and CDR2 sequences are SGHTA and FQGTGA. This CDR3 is CASSLTSGLPYNEQFF. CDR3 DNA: TGTGCCAGCAGCTTAACCTCGGGACTACCTTACAATGAGCAGTTCTTC.

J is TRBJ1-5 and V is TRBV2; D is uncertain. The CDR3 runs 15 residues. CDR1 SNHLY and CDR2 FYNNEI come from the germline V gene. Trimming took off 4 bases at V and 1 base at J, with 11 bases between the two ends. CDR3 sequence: CASSAEGLSNQPQHF. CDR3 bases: TGTGCCAGCAGTGCGGAGGGTTTGAGCAATCAGCCCCAGCATTTT.

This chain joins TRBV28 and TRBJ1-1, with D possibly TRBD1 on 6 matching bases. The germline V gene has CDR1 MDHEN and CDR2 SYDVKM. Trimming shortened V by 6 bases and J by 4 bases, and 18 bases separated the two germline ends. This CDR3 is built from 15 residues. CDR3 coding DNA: TGTGCCAGCAGGCCTTCAGGGGCCCCTCCCACTGAAGCTTTCTTT. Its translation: CASRPSGAPPTEAFF.

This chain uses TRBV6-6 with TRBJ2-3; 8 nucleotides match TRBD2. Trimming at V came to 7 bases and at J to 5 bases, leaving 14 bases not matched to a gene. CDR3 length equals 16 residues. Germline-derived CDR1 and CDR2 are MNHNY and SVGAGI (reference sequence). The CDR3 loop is CASTLGAGGGKDTQYF. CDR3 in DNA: TGTGCCAGCACCCTGGGGGCGGGGGGTGGTAAAGATACGCAGTATTTT.

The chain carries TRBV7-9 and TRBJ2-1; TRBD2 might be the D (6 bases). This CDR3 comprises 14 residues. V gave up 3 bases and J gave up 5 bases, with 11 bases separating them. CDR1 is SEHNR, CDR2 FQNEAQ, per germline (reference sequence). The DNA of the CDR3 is TGTGCCAGCAGCTTGTCAGGAGGGAACAATGAGCAGTTCTTC. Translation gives CASSLSGGNNEQFF.

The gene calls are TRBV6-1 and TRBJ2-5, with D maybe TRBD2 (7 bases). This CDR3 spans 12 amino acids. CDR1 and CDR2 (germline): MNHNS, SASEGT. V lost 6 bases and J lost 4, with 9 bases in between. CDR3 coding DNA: TGTGCCAGCAGGGGGGGGCGAGAGACCCAGTACTTC. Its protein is CASRGGRETQYF.

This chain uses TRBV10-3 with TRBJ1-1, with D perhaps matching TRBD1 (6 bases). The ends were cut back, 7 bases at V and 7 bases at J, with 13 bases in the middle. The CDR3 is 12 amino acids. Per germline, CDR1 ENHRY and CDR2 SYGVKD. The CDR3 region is CAINTGGGEAFF. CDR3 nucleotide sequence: TGTGCCATCAACACTGGGGGCGGTGAAGCTTTCTTT.

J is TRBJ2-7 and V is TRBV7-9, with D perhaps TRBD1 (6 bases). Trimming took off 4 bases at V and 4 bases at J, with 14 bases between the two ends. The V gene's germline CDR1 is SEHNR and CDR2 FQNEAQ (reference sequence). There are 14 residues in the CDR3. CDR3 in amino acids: CASSSPDRKYEQYF. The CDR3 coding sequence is TGTGCCAGCAGCTCCCCGGACAGAAAGTACGAGCAGTACTTC. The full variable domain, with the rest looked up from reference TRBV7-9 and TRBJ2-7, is DTGVSQNPRHKITKRGQNVTFRCDPISEHNRLYWYRQTLGQGPEFLTYFQNEAQLEKSRLLSDRFSAERPKGSFSTLEIQRTEQGDSAMYLCASSSPDRKYEQYFGPGTRLTVT.

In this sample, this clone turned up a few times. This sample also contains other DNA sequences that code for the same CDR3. The CDR3 DNA reads as TGTGCCAGCAGCTTAACAGGGATGGTCACTGAAGCTTTCTTT. Its translation is CASSLTGMVTEAFF. The chain has TRBV5-5 and TRBJ1-1; D might be TRBD1 (6 bases). This CDR3 region has 14 residues. CDR1 is SGHKS and CDR2 is YYEKEE in the germline V gene (reference sequence). V shed 2 bases and J shed 4 bases, with 12 bases lying between them.